Reported below is one TCR beta chain. As yet, its antigen is unknown. cDNA synthesis used the whole RNA isolate, giving expressed TCRB sequences. Sequencing used immunoSEQ multiplex PCR; TCRdb keeps in-frame clones, though not all of them. The sample carries roughly 300,000 clones, less than 9.5% recorded once. One heparinised blood draw averaging approximately 0.11 L was given by each donor. Via the markers CD45RO/CCR7/CD25/CD127/CD95/CD27, stem cell-like memory, regulatory, central memory and naive CD4+ cells were sorted. Sorting gave populations that all exceeded 98% purity. The CDR3 has 13 amino acids. V was shortened by 1 base and J by 6 bases, with 7 bases between the two germline ends. CDR1 is SEHNR and CDR2 is FQNEAQ in the germline V gene (reference sequence). These data belong to a study of beta chain features in type 1 diabetes. Overall study findings and caveats: Lower insertion and higher deletion counts appeared at VDJ junctions in type 1 diabetes patients.

The chain links TRBV7-9 to TRBJ2-1; D is perhaps TRBD1 (5 bases). This clonotype was sampled from a woman aged 18-35 years in good health. The sequencing input was central memory CD4+ T cells from blood. CDR3 sequence (DNA): TGTGCCAGCAGCTTAGATGGGGCCAATGAGCAGTTCTTC. This codes for CASSLDGANEQFF.